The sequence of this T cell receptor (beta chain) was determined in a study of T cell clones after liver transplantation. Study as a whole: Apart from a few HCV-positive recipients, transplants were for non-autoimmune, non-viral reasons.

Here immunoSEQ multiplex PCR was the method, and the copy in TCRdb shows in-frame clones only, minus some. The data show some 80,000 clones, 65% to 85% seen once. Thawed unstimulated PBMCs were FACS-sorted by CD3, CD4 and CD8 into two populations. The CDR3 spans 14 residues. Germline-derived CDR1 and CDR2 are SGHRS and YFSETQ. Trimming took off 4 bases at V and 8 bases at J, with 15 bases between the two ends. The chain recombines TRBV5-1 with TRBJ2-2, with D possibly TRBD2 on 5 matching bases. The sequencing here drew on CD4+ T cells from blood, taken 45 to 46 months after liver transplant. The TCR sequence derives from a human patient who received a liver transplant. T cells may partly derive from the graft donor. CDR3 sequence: CASSPSSGSGELFF. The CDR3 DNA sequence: TGCGCCAGCAGCCCTAGCTCTGGATCTGGGGAGCTGTTTTTT.